This is a list of T cell receptor beta chains from one sample in a study of long-term antiretroviral therapy in people with HIV. TCRdb's copy holds only in-frame clones and misses some; the assay was immunoSEQ multiplex PCR. The repertoire consists of fewer than 35,000 clones, with approximately 85% occurring once and the leading ten covering 3.5% to 5.5%. The sample consisted of unsorted PBMCs, taken approximately 3.5 years after starting antiretroviral therapy. These TCRs come from a man younger than 35 with HIV. The CDR3 runs from the conserved cysteine through the conserved F or W. The D gene is left open where the match is weak. Size is stated for part of the rows, as once, few or many counts, or as a class when the clone is expanded.

clone_size j_call v_call d_call cdr3_nt cdr3_aa
NA TRBJ2-7 TRBV7-6 TRBD1 TGTGCCAGCAGCTTAGAGACAGGGGGCCTGTACGAGCAGTACTTC CASSLETGGLYEQYF
NA TRBJ1-2 TRBV7-9 TRBD1 TGTGCCAGCAGCCGCCGGGACAGGGACCGCCAGCGGGTTTATGGCTACACCTTC CASSRRDRDRQRVYGYTF
NA TRBJ1-1 TRBV14 NA TGTGCCAGCAGCCAAGCCGGGTCGAACACTGAAGCTTTCTTT CASSQAGSNTEAFF
NA TRBJ2-7 TRBV5-1 NA TGCGCCAGCAGCGCCCATCCAGGGTCCTACGAGCAGTACTTC CASSAHPGSYEQYF
NA TRBJ2-3 TRBV9 NA TGTGCCAGCAGCGCCAATGGGGCCGAGATAGATACGCAGTATTTT CASSANGAEIDTQYF
NA TRBJ1-4 TRBV19 NA TGTGCCAGTAGTCGAACGACAGGCAGGATTGAAAAACTGTTTTTT CASSRTTGRIEKLFF
NA TRBJ2-6 TRBV5-1 NA TGCGCCAGCAGGTTGGCTGGGGCCAACGTCCTGACTTTC CASRLAGANVLTF
NA TRBJ1-5 TRBV10-1 NA TGCGCCAGCAGTGAGTCTAAGGGTACGGCCCGTTCCGGAGACAATCAGCCCCAGCATTTT CASSESKGTARSGDNQPQHF
NA TRBJ2-1 TRBV19 TRBD2 TGTGCCAGTAGTATAAAGGGACTAGCTGAATTTGAGCAGTTCTTC CASSIKGLAEFEQFF
NA TRBJ2-7 TRBV7-8 TRBD1 TGTGCCAGCAGCTTCGGGGACAGCACCGCCTACGAGCAGTACTTC CASSFGDSTAYEQYF
NA TRBJ2-7 TRBV25-1 NA TGTGCCAGCAGTGACCGACATGAGGACGAGCAGTACTTC CASSDRHEDEQYF
NA TRBJ2-7 TRBV28 TRBD1 TGTGCCAGCAGTGGGACAGGGGTAGCGGGATCCTACTACGAGCAGTACTTC CASSGTGVAGSYYEQYF
NA TRBJ2-7 TRBV9 NA TGTGCCAGCAGCATTAGGGAGTCCGGGCCCTACGAGCAGTACTTC CASSIRESGPYEQYF
NA TRBJ2-3 TRBV27 NA TGTGCCAGCAGTCACCAGACAGGGGGCTCGGGACTAGCCGGCACAGATACGCAGTATTTT CASSHQTGGSGLAGTDTQYF
NA TRBJ2-1 TRBV7-3 TRBD2 TGTGCCAGCAGCCCAACACCGACTAGCGGGAGGGTAGAGCAGTTCTTC CASSPTPTSGRVEQFF
NA TRBJ2-5 TRBV2 NA TGTGCCAGCAGTGACCCTAGTGAACAAGAGACCCAGTACTTC CASSDPSEQETQYF
NA TRBJ2-7 TRBV9 TRBD1 TGTGCCAGCAGCCCTCCTCCCGGGACAGGAAGCTACGAGCAGTACTTC CASSPPPGTGSYEQYF
NA TRBJ1-4 TRBV28 TRBD1 TGTGCCAGCAGTTTACAGGGGGCACCTAATGAAAAACTGTTTTTT CASSLQGAPNEKLFF
NA TRBJ2-7 TRBV6-6 NA TGTGCCAGCAGTCTAGAGCTCTCCTACGAGCAGTACTTC CASSLELSYEQYF
NA TRBJ2-1 TRBV11-3 NA TGTGCCAGCAGCTCTAGGACGCGGCCGTTCAATGAGCAGTTCTTC CASSSRTRPFNEQFF
few TRBJ1-6 TRBV9 TRBD1 TGTGCCAGCAGCGACGCAGGGGGCGCGGGGTCACCCCTCCACTTT CASSDAGGAGSPLHF
NA TRBJ1-1 TRBV6-5 NA TGTGCCAGCAGTCTAAGGACATTCGGCAGCGCTGAAGCTTTCTTT CASSLRTFGSAEAFF
NA TRBJ2-3 TRBV6-5 TRBD2 TGTGCCAGCAACCGCGGGGGAGCAGATACGCAGTATTTT CASNRGGADTQYF
NA TRBJ2-3 TRBV19 TRBD2 TGTGCCAGTAGTATCAGCCTAGCGGGGGATACGCAGTATTTT CASSISLAGDTQYF
NA TRBJ2-1 TRBV9 NA TGTGCCAGCAGCGTAGGGGGGGCCGGAAATGAGCAGTTCTTC CASSVGGAGNEQFF
NA TRBJ2-5 TRBV9 NA TGTGCCAGCAGCGTAGAGGCCGTCCAAGAGACCCAGTACTTC CASSVEAVQETQYF
NA TRBJ2-7 TRBV7-3 TRBD1 TGTGCCAGCAGCCCCGACTCAGGACAGGGGGCTGACGAGCAGTACTTC CASSPDSGQGADEQYF
NA TRBJ2-2 TRBV5-1 TRBD1 TGCGCCAGCAGTATTGACAGGGGGGTCACCGGGGAGCTGTTTTTT CASSIDRGVTGELFF
once TRBJ2-2 TRBV5-1 TRBD2 TGCGCCAGCAGCCCTCGGCTAGCGGGGGGGAACACCGGGGAGCTGTTTTTT CASSPRLAGGNTGELFF
few TRBJ1-6 TRBV27 TRBD1 TGTGCCAGCAGACCGACGGGCACAGGGGCCAATAATTCACCCCTCCACTTT CASRPTGTGANNSPLHF
NA TRBJ1-2 TRBV29-1 TRBD1 TGCAGCGTTGATGTCCCGGACAGGATCTCAGGTGGCTACACCTTC CSVDVPDRISGGYTF
NA TRBJ2-7 TRBV7-2 NA TGTGCCAGCAGCCCAGTAAATAGGTACGAGCAGTACTTC CASSPVNRYEQYF
NA TRBJ2-3 TRBV5-1 NA TGCGCCAGCAGCTTAGGACAGTACACAGATACGCAGTATTTT CASSLGQYTDTQYF
NA TRBJ2-1 TRBV2 NA TGTGCCAGCAGTGAAGGCGCCGGGGCGGATTCCTACAATGAGCAGTTCTTC CASSEGAGADSYNEQFF
NA TRBJ2-1 TRBV7-9 TRBD2 TGTGCCAGCAGCACCAAGACTAGCGGGGGTTTCAATGAGCAGTTCTTC CASSTKTSGGFNEQFF
NA TRBJ1-2 TRBV5-1 NA TGCGCCAGCAGCTCCCCGGGGGGGGACGGCTACACCTTC CASSSPGGDGYTF
once TRBJ2-5 TRBV7-6 NA TGTGCCAGCAGCTTAAGGTCAGACTTTCAAGAGACCCAGTACTTC CASSLRSDFQETQYF
NA TRBJ1-6 TRBV27 NA TGTGCCAGCAGTATGGGACCCCTAGTGAATCCACCCCTCCACTTT CASSMGPLVNPPLHF
NA TRBJ2-7 TRBV18 TRBD1 TGTGCCAGCTCACCCTACGGACAGGGGGCTGGGGAGCAGTACTTC CASSPYGQGAGEQYF
NA TRBJ1-2 TRBV6-5 NA TGTGCCAGCAGTTACTCTGGGGTGGACTATGGCTACACCTTC CASSYSGVDYGYTF